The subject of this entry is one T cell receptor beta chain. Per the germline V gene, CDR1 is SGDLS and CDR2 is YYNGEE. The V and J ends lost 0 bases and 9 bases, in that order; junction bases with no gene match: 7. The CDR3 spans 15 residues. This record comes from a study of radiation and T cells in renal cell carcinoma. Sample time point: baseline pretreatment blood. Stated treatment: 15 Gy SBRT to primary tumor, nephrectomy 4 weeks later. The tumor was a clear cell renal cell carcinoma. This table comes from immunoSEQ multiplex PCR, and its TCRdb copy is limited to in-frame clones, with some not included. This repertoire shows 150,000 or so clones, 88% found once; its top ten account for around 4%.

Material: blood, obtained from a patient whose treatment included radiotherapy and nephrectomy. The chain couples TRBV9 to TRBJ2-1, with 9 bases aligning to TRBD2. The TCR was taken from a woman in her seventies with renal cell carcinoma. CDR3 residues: CASSVDGTSFGEQFF. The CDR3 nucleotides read TGTGCCAGCAGCGTAGATGGGACTAGCTTTGGTGAGCAGTTCTTC.